The entry below gives a single T cell receptor (beta chain) sequence along with its context. Its antigen is unknown. It has no much larger one-base neighbor in the sample; base qualities were not kept. The germline ends are 17 bases apart after V is trimmed by 7 bases and J by 2 bases. CDR1 and CDR2, looked up from the germline V gene, are MNHNS and SASEGT. The CDR3 measures 15 amino acids from cysteine to phenylalanine. Only the CDR3 region is kept as DNA, spanning 45 bases read in frame from base 1. The entry originates in a study of cytomegalovirus exposure and HLA in healthy donors (dated by TCRdb to about 2017). Context from the whole study: In an earlier analysis of approximately 640 of the donors, 250 to 300 Gb of sequence data and about 110 million unique TCR beta sequences from about 190 million T cells were reported. Approximately 300 gigabases of sequencing data and 70 million to 100 million unique TCR sequences made up an early release that covered 500 to 650 HLA-typed donors. The genetic ancestry cluster associated with self-reported Caucasian donors included about 84% of the 398 genotyped donors. The aim of the study was to test whether cataloging public T cell receptors could identify signatures of past pathogen exposure. The study used immunosequencing to profile the T cell repertoires of about 670 subjects and linked those repertoires to cytomegalovirus serostatus. Besides the first cohort of about 730 subjects, a separate validation cohort made up of over 95 different subjects was used. To predict cytomegalovirus infection status, the study combined high-throughput TCR immunosequencing, statistical association of individual TCRs with disease status, and machine learning. In a later analysis, previously published TCR beta repertoires from 550 to 750 donors were re-analyzed and high-resolution HLA genotyping was added so that TCR occurrence patterns could be studied. In the later analysis, no new phenotypic data were used to find candidate immune exposures; instead, reliance was placed on TCR beta sequences and their occurrence across donors. To decide whether each TCR beta V gene segment behaved as functional or pseudogenic, an earlier analysis of some 600 of the donors relied on high-throughput TCR beta sequencing. Alongside the repertoire data, information on donor age, sex, ethnicity and CMV serostatus was compiled. A later genetic analysis used genome-wide SNP genotypes for about 60% of the roughly 700 donors, treating that subset as a discovery cohort. Every repertoire in the discovery cohort had been generated on one and the same sequencing platform. Both class I and class II loci were covered by HLA typing, at four-digit resolution. Typing coverage differed by locus: A, B, C, DRB1 and DQB1 were typed in roughly 620-640 donors, DQA1 in about 500, DPA1 in 600 to 610, and DPB1 in approximately 450. Several DR-DQ haplotypes were handled as single units for association and clustering because linkage in the cohort was strong. Among almost 400 genotyped donors of the cohort, an average of around 240,000 unique TCR beta nucleotide sequences were sequenced per donor, roughly 18% of them non-productive. Broad study findings and their caveats: A later analysis reported that several top co-occurrence clusters appeared linked to parvovirus B19, influenza, CMV and Epstein-Barr virus. Only TCR beta chains were sequenced in this cohort, and the absence of alpha or paired-chain data limited detectable features. In a later analysis, HLA-associated TCR beta chains were found to be more clonally expanded and to have lower generation probabilities than equally common non-associated chains. Compared with the roughly 710-donor mean, donors in an Asian-associated ancestry cluster had fewer N-insertions in productive TCRs, according to a later genetic analysis. A group of highly shared sequence variants was considered likely to be a technical artifact of the sequencing pipeline. The 87-base-pair reads could not distinguish some IMGT-functional V segments, including TRBV6-2 and TRBV6-3, so those segments were excluded. Linkage disequilibrium might explain the correlated functional status among segregating V segments, but an unknown experimental factor could not be excluded. Some 16 rarely observed V segments, including chromosome 9 orphons, were excluded from the earlier analysis of several hundred of the donors because counts were too low. While some public TCRs were present in many individuals, most TCR sequences turned up only very rarely across donors. According to a later analysis, most CMV-associated TCR beta chains appeared to be HLA-restricted, and the HLA associations seemed to be driven largely by CMV exposure. At a false discovery rate of 0.05, a later analysis linked around 17,000 TCR beta sequences to specific HLA alleles. When HLA alleles, especially DR and DQ, strongly co-occurred, attributing TCR associations to individual alleles was difficult. The only immune exposure information available for the cohort was CMV serostatus. A few of the identified cytomegalovirus-associated TCR beta chains were confirmed in vitro to be specific for cytomegalovirus antigens. In a later analysis, TCR association rates were found to vary across HLA loci, with the most associated TCRs seen for DRB1 alleles and the fewest for HLA-C alleles. Presence/absence analyses assumed roughly uniform sequencing depth across donors, an assumption that may not hold. In an earlier analysis of some 500 of the donors, most TCR beta V segments were observed in productive rearrangements about 87% or about 30% of the time, broadly matching IMGT annotations. In the study, 150 to 200 TCR beta chains were listed as associated with cytomegalovirus. The authors suggested that the approach could potentially be generalized to other disease states and immunological phenotypes. Because HLA typing was unavailable for some donors at each locus, only the typed subset was used in association tests. In a later genetic analysis, a missense DCLRE1C variant was associated with V-gene and J-gene trimming of TCR beta chains, and the association was replicated in an independent cohort. Cytomegalovirus status was reported to be diagnosed by the classifier with high specificity and sensitivity in both the original and validation cohorts. A further reported finding was that TCR beta sequences accurately predicted the HLA-A and HLA-B alleles for most subjects in the first cohort.

The cohort consisted of some 670 healthy bone marrow donors. At the time of sampling, all cohort members were nominally healthy, though unrecorded immune exposures were likely present. The donor tested CMV seronegative and was one of the 352 seronegative cohort members. Every donor gave a peripheral blood sample, and the peripheral blood mononuclear cells from that sample were used for TCR beta sequencing. The Qiagen DNeasy Blood Extraction Kit was used to extract genomic DNA from the blood cell samples. Preparation of the library involved the immunoSEQ multiplex PCR assay. The multiplex PCR relied on a mix of 60 forward primers for TCR Vbeta segments and 13 reverse primers for TCR Jbeta segments. The CDR3 region of rearranged TCR beta genes was amplified from genomic DNA by a multiplex PCR assay. On the Illumina HiSeq System, the amplified TCR beta libraries were sequenced as 87-base-pair reads. The source study handled its data this way. Across the 600 to 700 repertoires, a later analysis counted some 80 million unique TCR beta chains, some 11 million of which were shared by at least two donors. A nearest-neighbor algorithm error-corrected the raw reads and collapsed the reads into unique sequences, merging closely related sequences to remove PCR and sequencing errors. To assign V, D and J gene segments, CDR3 sequences were aligned to IMGT reference sequences. For a sequence to be retained, a match of at least six nucleotides was required to both a V gene segment and a J gene segment. Rearrangements were classified as productive when the CDR3 lacked stop codons and remained in frame with V and J, and all other rearrangements were classified as non-productive. CDR3 was defined by IMGT convention, running from the second conserved V-encoded cysteine to the conserved J-encoded phenylalanine. Sequences without an unambiguous match to a single V gene segment were excluded from the earlier analysis of about 640 of the donors. An earlier analysis of fewer than 750 of the donors called V segments functional above 56.7% productive rearrangements and segregating when the between-donor standard deviation exceeded 5%. A statistical classification framework was developed to diagnose cytomegalovirus status using the catalog of TCR beta chain sequences. A later analysis assigned V and J genes by comparing TCR nucleotide sequences with IMGT/GENE-DB human TR gene sequences. In a later analysis, CDR3 sequences and most-parsimonious VDJ recombination scenarios were assigned using the TCRdist pipeline. A later analysis defined each TCR beta chain by its CDR3 amino acid sequence plus V-gene family, and excluded reads lacking a unique V-gene family. As a way to deal with suspected cross-contamination and a sequencing artifact, a later analysis dropped more than 500 nucleotide sequences that were highly shared and had low generation probability. In a later analysis, a clonal expansion index was calculated for each public chain from normalized within-repertoire ranks of inferred template counts. Generation probabilities in a later analysis came from a VDJ recombination model fitted to out-of-frame rearrangements, and those results were checked against IGoR. In a later analysis, TCR-TCR, TCR-HLA and TCR-CMV co-occurrence was scored with hypergeometric tests, and a repertoire-size bias correction was applied to TCR pairs. A later analysis estimated false discovery rates by permuting HLA or CMV assignments 20 times. In a later analysis, co-occurring TCRs were grouped using DBSCAN, and TCRdist sequence similarity was added for clustering within HLA-allele-positive subsets. Repertoires with fewer than 30,000 or more than 120,000 public chains were left out of co-occurrence clustering, as were five repertoires with anomalous nucleotide sharing. TCRdb retrieved this table from immuneACCESS and kept in-frame rearrangements only. Not all clones are present; in checked studies, unresolved V genes account for under half, and no reason is known for the remainder. Clone size and V and J calls were adopted from that table, with D and trimming inferred from the DNA. For this sample there are approximately 59,000 clones; 60% to 65% appear just once. The leading ten clones occupy around 2.7% of the sample.

The chain employs TRBV6-1 and TRBJ1-2; the D gene cannot be named for sure. The TCR originated in a man aged 30 to 45 in good health and CMV-seronegative. Input material: PBMCs. The DNA is as follows: TGTGCCAGCATCCCGAAGCGGGCCCTAAACTATGGCTACACCTTC. The resulting protein is CASIPKRALNYGYTF.